This T cell receptor (beta chain) was sequenced for a study of blood T cell repertoires in COVID-19. In the study overall: Samples of COVID-19 (acute and convalescent) were obtained from the United States, Italy and Spain. PBMCs, B-cell-depleted T cells, or T cells were the source of the cDNA or gDNA that made up the material.

V lost 6 bases and J 3 bases, leaving 9 bases between the germline ends. The length of the CDR3 is 12 residues. The germline V gene encodes CDR1 KGHSH and CDR2 LQKENI. In the original workflow: Reference gene primer amplification gave nucleated cell count estimates. Sequenced by immunoSEQ multiplex PCR; TCRdb stores in-frame clones only, minus some. That table supplies the V and J calls and clone size; D and trimming were determined from the DNA. The table lists under 250,000 clones, about nine tenths of them singletons. This TCR was recovered from a woman aged 55-69 years who had recovered from COVID-19. The chain is built from TRBV18 and TRBJ2-7; D is perhaps TRBD2 (5 bases). Sequenced input: peripheral blood. The CDR3: CASSQDFYEQYF. The CDR3 region has the DNA TGTGCCAGCTCCCAGGACTTCTACGAGCAGTACTTC.